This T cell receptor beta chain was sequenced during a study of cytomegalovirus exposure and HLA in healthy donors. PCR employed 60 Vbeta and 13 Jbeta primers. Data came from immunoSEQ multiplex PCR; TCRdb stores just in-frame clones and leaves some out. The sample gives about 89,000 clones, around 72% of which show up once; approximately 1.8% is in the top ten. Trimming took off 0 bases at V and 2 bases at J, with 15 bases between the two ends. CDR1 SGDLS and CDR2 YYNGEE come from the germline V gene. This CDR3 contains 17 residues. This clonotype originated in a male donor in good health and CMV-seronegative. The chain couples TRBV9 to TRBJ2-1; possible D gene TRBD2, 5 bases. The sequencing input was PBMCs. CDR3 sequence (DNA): TGTGCCAGCAGCGTAGGAGTTGGGAGTACGACCTACAATGAGCAGTTCTTC. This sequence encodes CASSVGVGSTTYNEQFF.